This T cell receptor beta chain was profiled in a study of blood T cell repertoires in COVID-19. As for the study in general: Acute and convalescent COVID-19 samples came from the United States, Italy and Spain. The cDNA or gDNA used as material had been derived from T cells, B-cell-depleted T cells, or PBMCs.

Original handling: Nucleated cell number was recorded as an estimate derived from reference gene primer amplification. Data came from immunoSEQ multiplex PCR; TCRdb stores just in-frame clones and leaves some out. V and J calls and clone size come straight from that table; D and trimming were deduced from the DNA. The sample shows about 110,000 clones, 70% to 85% of them seen only once. The germline V gene encodes CDR1 MNHEY and CDR2 SVGEGT. The CDR3 runs 13 residues. Unmatched junction bases numbered 7, after V lost 6 bases and J lost 9 bases. This clone was detected once. This TCR derives from a man between 65 and 85 years old with active or convalescent COVID-19. Input material: peripheral blood. The chain couples TRBV6-2 or TRBV6-3 to TRBJ2-4, with 8 nucleotides matching TRBD1. The CDR3 DNA reads as TGTGCCAGCAGCCTGACAGGGGTGGGCATTCAGTACTTC. Its protein product is CASSLTGVGIQYF.